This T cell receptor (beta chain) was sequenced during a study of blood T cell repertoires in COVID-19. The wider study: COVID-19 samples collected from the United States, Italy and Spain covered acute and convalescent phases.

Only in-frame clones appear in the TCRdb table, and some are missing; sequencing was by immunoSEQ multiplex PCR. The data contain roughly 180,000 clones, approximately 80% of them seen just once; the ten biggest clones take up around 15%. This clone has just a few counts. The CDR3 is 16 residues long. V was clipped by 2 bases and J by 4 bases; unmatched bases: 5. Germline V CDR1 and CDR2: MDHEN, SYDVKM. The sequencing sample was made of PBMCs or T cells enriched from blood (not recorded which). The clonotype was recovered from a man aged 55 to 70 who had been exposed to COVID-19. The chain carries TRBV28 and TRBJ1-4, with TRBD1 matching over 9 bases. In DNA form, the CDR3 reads TGTGCCAGCAGTTTAGGGGACAGGGCGATTAATGAAAAACTGTTTTTT. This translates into CASSLGDRAINEKLFF.